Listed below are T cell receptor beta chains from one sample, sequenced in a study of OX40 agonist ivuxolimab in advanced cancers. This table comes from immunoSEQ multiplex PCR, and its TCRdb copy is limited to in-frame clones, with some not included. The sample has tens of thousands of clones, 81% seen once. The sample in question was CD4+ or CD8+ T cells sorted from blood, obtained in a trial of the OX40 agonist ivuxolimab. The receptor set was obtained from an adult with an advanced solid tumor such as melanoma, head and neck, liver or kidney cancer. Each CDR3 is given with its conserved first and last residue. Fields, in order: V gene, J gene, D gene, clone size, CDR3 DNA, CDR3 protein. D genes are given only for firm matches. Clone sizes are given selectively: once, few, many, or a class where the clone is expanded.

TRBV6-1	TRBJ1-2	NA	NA	TGTGCCAGCTGGGGCACTACTAACTATGGCTACACCTTC	CASWGTTNYGYTF
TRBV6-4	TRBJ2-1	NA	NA	TGTGCCAGCAGTGACCGGGACAACAATGAGCAGTTCTTC	CASSDRDNNEQFF
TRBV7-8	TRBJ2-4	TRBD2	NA	TGTGCCAGCAGCTTGACTAGCGTGTCAGACATTCAGTACTTC	CASSLTSVSDIQYF
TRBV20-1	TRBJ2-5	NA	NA	TGCAGTGCTAGACGCTCCGAGACCCAGTACTTC	CSARRSETQYF
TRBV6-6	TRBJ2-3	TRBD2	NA	TGTGCCAGCTGTAGGGCGGGAGGATTAACAGATACGCAGTATTTT	CASCRAGGLTDTQYF
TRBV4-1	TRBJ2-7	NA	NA	TGCGCCAGCAGCCAAGATTTTAGGCAGGGACTCCCCCCTTACGAGCAGTACTTC	CASSQDFRQGLPPYEQYF
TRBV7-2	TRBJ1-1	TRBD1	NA	TGTGCCAGCAGCTTAGGGACAGGGTCCCCTAACACTGAAGCTTTCTTT	CASSLGTGSPNTEAFF
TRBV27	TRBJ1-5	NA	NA	TGTGCCAGCAATTCCGGGGGCGCGGGTCAGCCCCAGCATTTT	CASNSGGAGQPQHF
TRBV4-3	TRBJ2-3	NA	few	TGCGCCAGCAGCCAAGTCGGGACCGAATTCACAGATACGCAGTATTTT	CASSQVGTEFTDTQYF
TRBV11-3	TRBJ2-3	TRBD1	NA	TGTGCCAGCAGCTTAAGACAGGGGGTCGATACGCAGTATTTT	CASSLRQGVDTQYF
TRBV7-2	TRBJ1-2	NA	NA	TGTGCCAGCAGCGCCCTGGGGGTTGGGTATGGCTACACCTTC	CASSALGVGYGYTF
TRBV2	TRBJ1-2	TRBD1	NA	TGTGCCAGCAGTGATCAGACAGGGGCGTATGGCTACACCTTC	CASSDQTGAYGYTF
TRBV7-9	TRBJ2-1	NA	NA	TGTGCCAGCAGCTTAACAGGGTATGAGCAGTTCTTC	CASSLTGYEQFF
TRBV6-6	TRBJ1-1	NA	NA	TGTGCCAGCAGTTACTCTTCGCCAGGACTAGCTTTCTTT	CASSYSSPGLAFF
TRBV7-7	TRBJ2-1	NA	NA	TGTGCCAGCAGCTTAGGTTCGGGAGTGAGGAATGAGCAGTTCTTC	CASSLGSGVRNEQFF
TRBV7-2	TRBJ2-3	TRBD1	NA	TGTGCCAGCACCCCAGGACAGGGTTTGGATACGCAGTATTTT	CASTPGQGLDTQYF
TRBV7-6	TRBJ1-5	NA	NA	TGTGCCAGCAGCTTAGGGGGGGACATACGCAATCAGCCCCAGCATTTT	CASSLGGDIRNQPQHF
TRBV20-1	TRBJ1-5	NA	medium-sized	TGCAGTGCTAGGTCCGGTCAGCCCCAGCATTTT	CSARSGQPQHF
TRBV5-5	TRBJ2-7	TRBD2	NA	TGTGCCAGCCGCGGGACTAGCGGGGATTACGAGCAGTACTTC	CASRGTSGDYEQYF
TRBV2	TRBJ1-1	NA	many	TGTGCCAGCAGTGACCAGGGGCCGCCCAGGGCTTTCTTT	CASSDQGPPRAFF
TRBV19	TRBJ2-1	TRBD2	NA	TGTGCCAGTAGTCCCTGGACTAGCGGGAGGACGGGCTACAATGAGCAGTTCTTC	CASSPWTSGRTGYNEQFF
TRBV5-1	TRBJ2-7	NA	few	TGCGCCAGCAGCTTGGTTCACCCCTACGAGCAGTACTTC	CASSLVHPYEQYF
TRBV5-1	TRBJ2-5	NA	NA	TGCGCCAGCAGCTTGAATACGGGCTCGGAGACCCAGTACTTC	CASSLNTGSETQYF
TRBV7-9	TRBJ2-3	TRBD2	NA	TGTGCCAGCAGCTTAGCTGTTGGGCGGGGGAGCACAGATACGCAGTATTTT	CASSLAVGRGSTDTQYF
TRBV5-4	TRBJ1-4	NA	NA	TGTGCCAGCAGCACCCGGGGCTCCGAACTGTTTTTT	CASSTRGSELFF
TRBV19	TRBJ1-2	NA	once	TGTGCCAGTAGCCCTACGGCAGGACTTAACTATGGCTACACCTTC	CASSPTAGLNYGYTF
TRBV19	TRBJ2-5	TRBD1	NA	TGTGCCAGTAGCGAACAGGGGTTGGGCCAAGAGACCCAGTACTTC	CASSEQGLGQETQYF
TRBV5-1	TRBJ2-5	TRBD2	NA	TGCGCCAGCAGCTTGGTGGGACTAGCGGGATCGCTTGGATCAATACAAGAGACCCAGTACTTC	CASSLVGLAGSLGSIQETQYF
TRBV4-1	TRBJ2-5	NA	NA	TGCGCCAGCAGCCAAGGAGACAGCCAAGAGACCCAGTACTTC	CASSQGDSQETQYF
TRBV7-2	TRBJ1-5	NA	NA	TGTGCCAGCAGCTCTAGATTGACGGGGTTGGAAAATCAGCCCCAGCATTTT	CASSSRLTGLENQPQHF
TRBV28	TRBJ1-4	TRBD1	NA	TGTGCCAGCAGTTTTCAGGGGGCTAATGAAAAACTGTTTTTT	CASSFQGANEKLFF
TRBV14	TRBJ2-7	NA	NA	TGTGCCAGCAGCCAGACAGGAGGGGCGTTTTTAGAATACGAGCAGTACTTC	CASSQTGGAFLEYEQYF
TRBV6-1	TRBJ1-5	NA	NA	TGTGCCAGCAGTGAACAGGGCGCTAATCAGCCCCAGCATTTT	CASSEQGANQPQHF
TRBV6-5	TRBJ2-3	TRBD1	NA	TGTGCCAGCAGCGGGACAGGGGCAGCAGATACGCAGTATTTT	CASSGTGAADTQYF
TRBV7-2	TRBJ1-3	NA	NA	TGTGCCAGCAGCCCCCGATGGACCTCTGGAAACACCATATATTTT	CASSPRWTSGNTIYF
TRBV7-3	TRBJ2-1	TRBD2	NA	TGTGCCAGCAGCCCCGGGACTACATATGAGAATGAGCAGTTCTTC	CASSPGTTYENEQFF
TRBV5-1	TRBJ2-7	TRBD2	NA	TGCGCCAGCAGCCCCGGGGCGCTAGCGGGAACATACGAGCAGTACTTC	CASSPGALAGTYEQYF
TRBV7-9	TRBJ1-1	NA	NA	TGTGCCAGCAGCTATGATCCGAACACTGAAGCTTTCTTT	CASSYDPNTEAFF
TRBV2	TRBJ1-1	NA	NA	TGTGCCAGCAGTGAAGGACCGAACCTAGAAGCTTTCTTT	CASSEGPNLEAFF
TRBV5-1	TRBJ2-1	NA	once	TGCGCCAGCAGCTTGGAGACTAGAGCGTACAATGAGCAGTTCTTC	CASSLETRAYNEQFF
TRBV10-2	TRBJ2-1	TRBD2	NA	TGCGCCAGCAGGCGGGGGGCTCAAAGAGGGGATGAGCAGTTCTTC	CASRRGAQRGDEQFF
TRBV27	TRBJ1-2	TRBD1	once	TGTGCCAGCAGGCGACTCGGACAGGCGCGGGGCTACACCTTC	CASRRLGQARGYTF
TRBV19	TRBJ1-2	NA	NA	TGTGCCAGTAGTTTAGGGACCGACTTCTCTGGCTACACCTTC	CASSLGTDFSGYTF
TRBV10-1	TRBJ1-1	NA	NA	TGCGCCAGCAGTGAGTATGGCGAGGGGCTGAGTATGAACACTGAAGCTTTCTTT	CASSEYGEGLSMNTEAFF
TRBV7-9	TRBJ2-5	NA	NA	TGTGCCAGCAGTCCGAAATCGGGGGGCGAGACCCAGTACTTC	CASSPKSGGETQYF
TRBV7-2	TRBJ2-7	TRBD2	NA	TGTGCCAGCAGCTTTCTAGCGGCCTACGAGCAGTACTTC	CASSFLAAYEQYF